This TCR beta chain originates from a study of blood T cell repertoires in COVID-19. Across the study: The analysed material was cDNA or gDNA that came from T cells, B-cell-depleted T cells, or PBMCs.

Using immunoSEQ multiplex PCR, the repertoire was profiled, and TCRdb retains in-frame clones only, with some absent. The profile shows approximately 99,000 clones, approximately 85% of them singletons. Only a few counts were recorded for this clone. The germline V gene encodes CDR1 MRHNA and CDR2 SNTAGT. Trimming at V came to 6 bases and at J to 5 bases, leaving 12 bases not matched to a gene. This CDR3 contains 15 residues. Material for sequencing was peripheral blood. The V call is TRBV6-4, the J call TRBJ1-1, with TRBD1 matching over 7 bases. This TCR was recovered from a woman aged 80 or older with active or convalescent COVID-19. The CDR3 nucleotides are TGTGCCAGCAGACTTAGACAGGGAAGGAAGACTGAAGCTTTCTTT. Its translation is CASRLRQGRKTEAFF.